This TCR beta chain was recovered during a study of T cell changes during pregnancy in multiple sclerosis. V lost 4 bases to trimming and J lost 5 bases, with 11 bases between them. This CDR3 has 14 residues. The germline gives CDR1 KGHSH, CDR2 LQKENI. The method was immunoSEQ multiplex PCR; TCRdb's version includes in-frame clones alone and lacks a portion of them. The sample lists some 43,000 clones, about nine tenths occurring once. The chain links TRBV18 to TRBJ2-2; the D gene is possibly TRBD1 (5 bases). This clonotype originated in a female donor in good health, enrolled as a control in a pregnancy study. The sequencing used peripheral blood, collected in the first trimester of pregnancy. CDR3: CASSRQGYTGELFF. The CDR3 region has the DNA TGTGCCAGCTCACGGCAGGGCTATACCGGGGAGCTGTTTTTT.